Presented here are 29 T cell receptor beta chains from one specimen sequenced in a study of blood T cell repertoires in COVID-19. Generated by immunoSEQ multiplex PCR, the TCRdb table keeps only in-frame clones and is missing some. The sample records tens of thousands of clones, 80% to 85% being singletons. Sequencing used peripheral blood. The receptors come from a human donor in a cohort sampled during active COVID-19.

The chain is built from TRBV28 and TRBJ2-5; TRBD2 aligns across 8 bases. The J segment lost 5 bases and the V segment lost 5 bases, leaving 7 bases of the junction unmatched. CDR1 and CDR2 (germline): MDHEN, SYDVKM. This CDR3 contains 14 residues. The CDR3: CASSPGLGLETQYF. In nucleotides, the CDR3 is TGTGCCAGCAGTCCGGGACTAGGTTTGGAGACCCAGTACTTC.

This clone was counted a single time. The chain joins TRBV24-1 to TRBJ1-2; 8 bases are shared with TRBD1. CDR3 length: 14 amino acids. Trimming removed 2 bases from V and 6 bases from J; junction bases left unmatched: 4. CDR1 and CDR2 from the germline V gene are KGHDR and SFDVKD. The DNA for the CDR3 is TGTGCCACCAGTGATTCAGGACAGGGCAATGGCTACACCTTC. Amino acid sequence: CATSDSGQGNGYTF.

The CDR3 sequence: CASSYLTALNTEAFF. The CDR3 DNA reads TGTGCCAGCAGCTATTTGACAGCGCTGAACACTGAAGCTTTCTTT. This rearrangement joins TRBV7-2 to TRBJ1-1, with D maybe TRBD1 (5 bases). CDR3 length equals 15 residues. Per the germline V gene, CDR1 is SGHTA and CDR2 is FQGNSA. The V gene lost 4 bases and the J gene lost 0 bases, with 12 bases spanning the gap.

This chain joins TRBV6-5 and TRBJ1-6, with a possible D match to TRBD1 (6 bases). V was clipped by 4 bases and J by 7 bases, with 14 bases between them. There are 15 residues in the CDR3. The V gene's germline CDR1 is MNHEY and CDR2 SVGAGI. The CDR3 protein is CASSSSGQWNSPLHF. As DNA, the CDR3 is TGTGCCAGCAGTTCATCAGGACAGTGGAATTCACCCCTCCACTTT.

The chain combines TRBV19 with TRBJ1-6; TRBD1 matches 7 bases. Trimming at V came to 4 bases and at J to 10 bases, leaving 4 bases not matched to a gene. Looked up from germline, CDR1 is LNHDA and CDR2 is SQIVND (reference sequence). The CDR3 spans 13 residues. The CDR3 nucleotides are TGTGCCAGTAGTAGACAGGGAGGATCACCCCTCCACTTT. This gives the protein CASSRQGGSPLHF.

The CDR3: CASSTQGQTYNEQFF. CDR3 DNA: TGCGCCAGCAGCACGCAAGGACAAACCTACAATGAGCAGTTCTTC. The chain carries TRBV5-1 and TRBJ2-1; the D gene is possibly TRBD1 (5 bases). Deletions cut 4 bases from V and 2 bases from J, with 13 bases between. The CDR3 spans 15 residues. Germline CDR1 is SGHRS and CDR2 is YFSETQ.

CDR3 sequence: CASKERGGIETQYF. CDR3 nucleotide sequence: TGTGCCAGCAAAGAGCGGGGGGGCATCGAGACCCAGTACTTC. The chain employs TRBV6-6 and TRBJ2-5; 10 nucleotides align to TRBD2. V lost 7 bases and J lost 5; bases outside the gene matches: 7. CDR1 is MNHNY and CDR2 is SVGAGI in the germline V gene (reference sequence). This CDR3 has 14 residues.

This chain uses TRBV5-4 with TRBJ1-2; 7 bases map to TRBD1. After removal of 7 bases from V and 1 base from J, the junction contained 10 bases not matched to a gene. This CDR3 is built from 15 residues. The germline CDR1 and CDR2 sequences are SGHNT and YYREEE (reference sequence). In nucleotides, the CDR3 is TGTGCCAGCCGACCACGGAACAGGGGTAACTATGGCTACACCTTC. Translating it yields CASRPRNRGNYGYTF.

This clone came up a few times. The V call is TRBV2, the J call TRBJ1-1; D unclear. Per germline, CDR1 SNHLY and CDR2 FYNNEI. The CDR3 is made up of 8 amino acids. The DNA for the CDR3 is TGTGCTACGAGGGAAGCTTTCTTT. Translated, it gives CATREAFF.

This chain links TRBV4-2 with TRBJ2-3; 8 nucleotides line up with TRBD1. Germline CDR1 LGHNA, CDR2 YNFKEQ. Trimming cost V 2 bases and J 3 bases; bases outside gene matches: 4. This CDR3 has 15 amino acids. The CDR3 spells CASSQPRGQTDTQYF. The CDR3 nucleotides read TGTGCCAGCAGCCAACCCAGGGGGCAAACAGATACGCAGTATTTT.

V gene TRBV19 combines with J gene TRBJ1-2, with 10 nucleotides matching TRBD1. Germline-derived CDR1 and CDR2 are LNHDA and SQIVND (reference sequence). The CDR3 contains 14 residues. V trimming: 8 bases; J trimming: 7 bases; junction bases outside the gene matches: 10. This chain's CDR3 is CASVKLDRGFGYTF. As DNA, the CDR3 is TGTGCCAGTGTTAAATTGGACAGGGGGTTTGGCTACACCTTC. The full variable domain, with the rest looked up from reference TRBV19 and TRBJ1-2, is DGGITQSPKYLFRKEGQNVTLSCEQNLNHDAMYWYRQDPGQGLRLIYYSQIVNDFQKGDIAEGYSVSREKKESFPLTVTSAQKNPTAFYLCASVKLDRGFGYTFGSGTRLTVV.

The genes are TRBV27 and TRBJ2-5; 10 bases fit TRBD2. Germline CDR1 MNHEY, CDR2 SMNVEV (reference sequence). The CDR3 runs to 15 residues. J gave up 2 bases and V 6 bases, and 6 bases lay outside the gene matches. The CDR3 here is CASSVGTSAQETQYF. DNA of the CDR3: TGTGCCAGCAGCGTTGGGACTAGCGCTCAAGAGACCCAGTACTTC.

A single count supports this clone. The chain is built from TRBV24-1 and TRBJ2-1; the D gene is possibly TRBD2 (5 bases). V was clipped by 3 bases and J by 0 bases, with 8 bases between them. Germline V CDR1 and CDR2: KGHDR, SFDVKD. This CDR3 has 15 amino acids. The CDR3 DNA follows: TGTGCCACCAGTGATGGAAGCGGCTCCTACAATGAGCAGTTCTTC. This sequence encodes CATSDGSGSYNEQFF.

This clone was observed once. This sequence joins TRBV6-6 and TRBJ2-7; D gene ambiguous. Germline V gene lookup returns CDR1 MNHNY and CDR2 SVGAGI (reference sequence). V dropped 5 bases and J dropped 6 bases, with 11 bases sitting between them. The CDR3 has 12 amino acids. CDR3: CASSPGGGEQYV. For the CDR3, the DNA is TGTGCCAGCAGTCCCGGTGGCGGCGAGCAGTACGTC.

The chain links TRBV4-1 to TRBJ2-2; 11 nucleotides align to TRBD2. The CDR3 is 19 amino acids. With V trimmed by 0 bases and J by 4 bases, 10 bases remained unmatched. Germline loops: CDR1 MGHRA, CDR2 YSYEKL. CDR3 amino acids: CASSQEPLLAGGSTGELFF. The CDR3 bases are TGCGCCAGCAGCCAAGAACCCCTTCTAGCGGGGGGCAGCACCGGGGAGCTGTTTTTT.

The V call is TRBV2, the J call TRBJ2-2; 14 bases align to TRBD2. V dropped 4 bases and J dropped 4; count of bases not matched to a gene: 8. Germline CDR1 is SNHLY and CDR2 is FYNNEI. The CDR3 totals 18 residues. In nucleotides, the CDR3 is TGTGCCAGCAGTGGGGGACTAGCGGGGGAGGTGGCCACCGGGGAGCTGTTTTTT. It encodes CASSGGLAGEVATGELFF.

CDR3 region: CASSLAGSRRDTQYF. The CDR3 DNA reads TGTGCCAGCAGCTTGGCCGGTAGCCGGCGCGATACGCAGTATTTT. The J gene is TRBJ2-3, the V gene TRBV5-4; no firm D call. Germline V gives CDR1 SGHNT, CDR2 YYREEE (reference sequence). The V gene lost 0 bases and the J gene lost 6 bases, with 14 bases spanning the gap. The CDR3 consists of 15 residues.

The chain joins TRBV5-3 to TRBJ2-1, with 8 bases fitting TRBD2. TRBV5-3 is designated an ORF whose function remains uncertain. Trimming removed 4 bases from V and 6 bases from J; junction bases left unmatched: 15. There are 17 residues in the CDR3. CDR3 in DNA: TGTGCCAGAAGCCCCACGGCAGCGGGGGACCGAGGCAATGAGCAGTTCTTC. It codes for CARSPTAAGDRGNEQFF.

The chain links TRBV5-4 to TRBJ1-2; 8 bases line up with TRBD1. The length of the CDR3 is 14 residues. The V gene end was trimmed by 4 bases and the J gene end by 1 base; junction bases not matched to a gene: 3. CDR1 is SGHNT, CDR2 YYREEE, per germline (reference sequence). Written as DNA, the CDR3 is TGTGCCAGCAGCGGACAGGGATTTAACTATGGCTACACCTTC. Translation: CASSGQGFNYGYTF.

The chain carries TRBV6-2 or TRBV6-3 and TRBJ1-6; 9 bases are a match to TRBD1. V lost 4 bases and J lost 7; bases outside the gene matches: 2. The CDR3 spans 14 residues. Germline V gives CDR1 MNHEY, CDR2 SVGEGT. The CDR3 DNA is TGTGCCAGCAGTTGGGGACAGGGAAATTCACCCCTCCACTTT. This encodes CASSWGQGNSPLHF.

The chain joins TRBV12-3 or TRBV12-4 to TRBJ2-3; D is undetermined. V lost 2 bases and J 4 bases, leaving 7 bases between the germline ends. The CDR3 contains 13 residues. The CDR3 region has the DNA TGTGCCAGCAGTTTACGTCCCGCAGATACGCAGTATTTT. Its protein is CASSLRPADTQYF.

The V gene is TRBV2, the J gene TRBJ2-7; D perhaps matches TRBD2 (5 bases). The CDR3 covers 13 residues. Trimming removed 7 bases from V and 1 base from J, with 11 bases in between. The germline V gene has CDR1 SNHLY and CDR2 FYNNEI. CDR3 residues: CASTRAASYEQYF. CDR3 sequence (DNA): TGTGCCAGCACGAGGGCGGCGTCCTACGAGCAGTACTTC.

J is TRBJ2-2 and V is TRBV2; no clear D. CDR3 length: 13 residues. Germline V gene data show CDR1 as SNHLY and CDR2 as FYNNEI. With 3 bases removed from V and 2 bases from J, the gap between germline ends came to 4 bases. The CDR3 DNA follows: TGTGCCAGCAGTGAGTCTAACACCGGGGAGCTGTTTTTT. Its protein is CASSESNTGELFF.

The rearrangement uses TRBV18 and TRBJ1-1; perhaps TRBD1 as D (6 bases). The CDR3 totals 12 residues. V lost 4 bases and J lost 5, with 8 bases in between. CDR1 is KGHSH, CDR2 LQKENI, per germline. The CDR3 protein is CASSQGGTEAFF. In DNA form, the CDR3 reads TGTGCCAGCTCACAGGGGGGGACTGAAGCTTTCTTT.

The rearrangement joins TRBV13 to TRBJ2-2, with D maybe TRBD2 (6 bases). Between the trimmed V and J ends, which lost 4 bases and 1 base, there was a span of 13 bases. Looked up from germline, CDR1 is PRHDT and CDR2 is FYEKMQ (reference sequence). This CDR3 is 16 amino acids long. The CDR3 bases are TGTGCCAGCAGCTCTATTCGGACTATGAACACCGGGGAGCTGTTTTTT. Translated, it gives CASSSIRTMNTGELFF.

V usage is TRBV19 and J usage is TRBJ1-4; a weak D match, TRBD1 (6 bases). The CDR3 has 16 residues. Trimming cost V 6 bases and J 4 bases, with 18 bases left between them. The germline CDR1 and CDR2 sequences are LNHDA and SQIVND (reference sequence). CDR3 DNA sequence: TGTGCCAGTAGCCTTGGACAGACTACCTATAATGAAAAACTGTTTTTT. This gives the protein CASSLGQTTYNEKLFF.

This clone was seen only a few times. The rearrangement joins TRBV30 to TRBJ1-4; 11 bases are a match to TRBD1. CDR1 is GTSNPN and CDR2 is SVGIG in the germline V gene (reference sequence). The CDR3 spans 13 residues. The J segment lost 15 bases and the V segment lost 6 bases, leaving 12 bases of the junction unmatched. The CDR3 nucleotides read TGTGCCTGCCAAGCTCTTGGACAGGGGGCTTTGTTTTTT. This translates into CACQALGQGALFF. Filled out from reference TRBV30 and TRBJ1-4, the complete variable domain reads SQTIHQWPATLVQPVGSPLSLECTVEGTSNPNLYWYRQAAGRGLQLLFYSVGIGQISSEVPQNLSASRPQDRQFILSSKKLLLSDSGFYLCACQALGQGALFFGSGTQLSVL.

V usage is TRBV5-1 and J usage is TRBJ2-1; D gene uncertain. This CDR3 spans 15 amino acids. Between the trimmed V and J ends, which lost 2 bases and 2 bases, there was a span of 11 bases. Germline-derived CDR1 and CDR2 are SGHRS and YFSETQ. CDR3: CASSFFQNAYNEQFF. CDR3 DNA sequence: TGCGCCAGCAGCTTTTTCCAGAATGCCTACAATGAGCAGTTCTTC.

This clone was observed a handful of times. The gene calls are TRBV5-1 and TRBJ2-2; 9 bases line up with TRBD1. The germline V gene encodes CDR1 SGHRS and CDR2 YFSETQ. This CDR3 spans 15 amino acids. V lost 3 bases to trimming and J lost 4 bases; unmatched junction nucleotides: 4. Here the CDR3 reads CASSSGTGITGELFF. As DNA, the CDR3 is TGCGCCAGCAGCTCCGGGACAGGGATCACCGGGGAGCTGTTTTTT.